A single sample is the source of the 12 T cell receptor beta chains below, sequenced in a study of T cell responses to AZD1222 COVID-19 vaccine. Profiling relied on immunoSEQ multiplex PCR, and the TCRdb table lists in-frame clones only, not all of them. The sample shows about 170,000 clones, around 85% of them seen only once. Sequenced here: peripheral blood, sampled 28 days after the second AZD1222 dose. Receptor source: an adult who received the AZD1222 COVID-19 vaccine.

V gene TRBV19 combines with J gene TRBJ2-3, with a possible D match to TRBD2 (6 bases). Between the trimmed V and J ends, which lost 4 bases and 9 bases, there was a span of 14 bases. Germline lookup yields CDR1 LNHDA and CDR2 SQIVND (reference sequence). There are 13 residues in the CDR3. Written as DNA, the CDR3 is TGTGCCAGTAGTACCCGGACTATCGGCACGCAGTATTTT. This gives the protein CASSTRTIGTQYF. The full variable domain, completed using reference TRBV19 and TRBJ2-3, is DGGITQSPKYLFRKEGQNVTLSCEQNLNHDAMYWYRQDPGQGLRLIYYSQIVNDFQKGDIAEGYSVSREKKESFPLTVTSAQKNPTAFYLCASSTRTIGTQYFGPGTRLTVL.

The chain has TRBV5-8 and TRBJ2-7, with TRBD1 identical over 9 bases. Germline CDR1 reads SGHTS; CDR2 reads YDEGEE. There are 15 residues in the CDR3. With V trimmed by 5 bases and J by 3 bases, 9 bases remained unmatched. The CDR3 region has the DNA TGTGCCAGCAGATGGACCGGGACAGGGCGCTACGAGCAGTACTTC. It is translated as CASRWTGTGRYEQYF.

The J gene is TRBJ2-1, the V gene TRBV19; 9 nucleotides match TRBD2. V lost 3 bases and J lost 7; bases outside the gene matches: 7. The germline gives CDR1 LNHDA, CDR2 SQIVND (reference sequence). This CDR3 comprises 15 residues. The CDR3 spells CASSMGRGGSNEQFF. Written as DNA, the CDR3 is TGTGCCAGTAGTATGGGGCGGGGGGGCTCGAATGAGCAGTTCTTC.

The chain combines TRBV3-1 (or the pseudogene TRBV3-2) with TRBJ1-2, with D possibly TRBD1 on 5 matching bases. The CDR3 sequence is 13 residues long. Germline CDR1 LGHDT, CDR2 YNNKEL (reference sequence). Trimming shortened V by 3 bases and J by 7 bases, and 12 bases separated the two germline ends. As DNA, the CDR3 is TGTGCCAGCAGCCACGAGGGGACGGGTGGCTACACCTTC. Protein: CASSHEGTGGYTF.

V and J are TRBV18 and TRBJ2-5; no clear D gene. The CDR3 contains 13 residues. V gave up 2 bases and J gave up 7 bases, with 11 bases separating them. Germline CDR1 and CDR2: KGHSH and LQKENI. This CDR3 is CASSPDSAGTQYF. In nucleotides, the CDR3 is TGTGCCAGCTCACCAGACTCCGCAGGGACCCAGTACTTC.

In this sample, this clone turned up once. The rearrangement links TRBV20-1 to TRBJ2-1, with unresolved D. The V gene's germline CDR1 is DFQATT and CDR2 SNEGSKA (reference sequence). V was shortened by 1 base and J by 5 bases, with 3 bases between the two germline ends. This CDR3 has 11 residues. The DNA for the CDR3 is TGCAGTGCTAGAGGGGACAATGAGCAGTTCTTC. Amino acids: CSARGDNEQFF.

J is TRBJ1-4 and V is TRBV29-1; 11 bases are a match to TRBD1. The V segment lost 7 bases and the J segment 6 bases; nucleotides outside the gene matches: 4. Per germline, CDR1 SQVTM and CDR2 ANQGSEA. The CDR3 spans 13 residues. The CDR3 DNA is TGCAGCGCTAAGGGACAGGGGGATGAAAAACTGTTTTTT. This codes for CSAKGQGDEKLFF.

The V gene is TRBV3-1 (or the pseudogene TRBV3-2), the J gene TRBJ1-5, with 9 bases identical to TRBD1. The CDR3 has 18 amino acids. Germline CDR1 is LGHDT and CDR2 is YNNKEL (reference sequence). Losses at the gene ends were 6 bases for V and 2 bases for J; bases not matched to a gene: 14. The CDR3 DNA reads TGTGCCAGCAGACCACAATACAGGGGGCAAAGGGGCAATCAGCCCCAGCATTTT. Protein sequence: CASRPQYRGQRGNQPQHF.

The chain has TRBV11-2 and TRBJ1-2; D is unresolved. Trimming removed 5 bases at V and 6 bases at J, with 22 bases between. This CDR3 region has 16 residues. Germline CDR1 reads SGHAT; CDR2 reads FQNNGV. Written as DNA, the CDR3 is TGTGCCAGCAGCCCCTCTCCCCGGGGAGGTAGTAATGGCTACACCTTC. Protein product: CASSPSPRGGSNGYTF.

V and J are TRBV3-1 (or the pseudogene TRBV3-2) and TRBJ2-4; D is perhaps TRBD2 (6 bases). The CDR3 has 14 amino acids. CDR1 is LGHDT and CDR2 is YNNKEL in the germline V gene (reference sequence). The V end lost 3 bases, the J end lost 4 bases, and 10 bases lay between the germline ends. In DNA, the CDR3 is TGTGCCAGCAGCCACCAGACTAGAAAAAACATTCAGTACTTC. This translates into CASSHQTRKNIQYF.

The CDR3 protein is CASSLAGGNEQFF. The CDR3 DNA reads as TGTGCCAGCAGCCTAGCGGGGGGGAATGAGCAGTTCTTC. The chain uses TRBV12-3 or TRBV12-4 and TRBJ2-1, with 12 bases matching TRBD2. The CDR3 is 13 residues long. V gave up 6 bases and J gave up 7 bases; unmatched junction bases: 1.

The rearrangement links TRBV7-2 to TRBJ1-5, with D tentatively TRBD1 (6 bases). CDR1 is SGHTA, CDR2 FQGNSA, per germline. CDR3 size: 15 residues. Trimming removed 1 base at V and 8 bases at J, with 15 bases between. The CDR3 DNA reads TGTGCCAGCAGCTTAGGGCAGGGGAGTACCAAGCCCCAGCATTTT. This gives the protein CASSLGQGSTKPQHF. Looking up the rest from reference TRBV7-2 and TRBJ1-5 gives the full variable domain: GAGVSQSPSNKVTEKGKDVELRCDPISGHTALYWYRQSLGQGLEFLIYFQGNSAPDKSGLPSDRFSAERTGGSVSTLTIQRTQQEDSAVYLCASSLGQGSTKPQHFGDGTRLSIL.